This T cell receptor (beta chain) is from a study of blood T cell repertoires in COVID-19. Study-level information: Sources were T cells, B-cell-depleted T cells, or PBMCs; the material itself was cDNA or gDNA.

Data came from immunoSEQ multiplex PCR; TCRdb stores just in-frame clones and leaves some out. The sample includes a few hundred thousand clones, approximately 91% of them seen just once. V lost 1 base to trimming and J lost 2 bases; unmatched junction nucleotides: 5. The V gene's germline CDR1 is LGHDT and CDR2 YNNKEL (reference sequence). The CDR3 runs 16 residues. This chain uses TRBV3-1 (or the pseudogene TRBV3-2) with TRBJ1-5; TRBD1 agrees at 7 bases. The TCR was taken from a woman aged 60 to 75 with acute or convalescent COVID-19. The sample was peripheral blood. CDR3 loop: CASSQGQGWGNQPQHF. The CDR3 nucleotides are TGTGCCAGCAGCCAAGGACAGGGTTGGGGCAATCAGCCCCAGCATTTT.